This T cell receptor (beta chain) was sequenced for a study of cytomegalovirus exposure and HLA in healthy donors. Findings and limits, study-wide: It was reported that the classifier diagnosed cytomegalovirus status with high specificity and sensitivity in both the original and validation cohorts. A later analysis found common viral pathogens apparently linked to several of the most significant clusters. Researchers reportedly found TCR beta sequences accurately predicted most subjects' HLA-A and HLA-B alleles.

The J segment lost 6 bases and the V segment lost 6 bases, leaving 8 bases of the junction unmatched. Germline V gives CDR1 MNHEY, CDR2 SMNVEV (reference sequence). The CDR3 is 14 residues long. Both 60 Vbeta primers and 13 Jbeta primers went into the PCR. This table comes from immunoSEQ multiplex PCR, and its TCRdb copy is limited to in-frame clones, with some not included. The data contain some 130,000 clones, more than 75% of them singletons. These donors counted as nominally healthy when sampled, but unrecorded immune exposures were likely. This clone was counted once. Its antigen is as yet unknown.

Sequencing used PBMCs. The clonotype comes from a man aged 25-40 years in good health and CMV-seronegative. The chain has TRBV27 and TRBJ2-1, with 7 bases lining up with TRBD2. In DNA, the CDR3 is TGTGCCAGCAGGGCGGCGGGAGCGGTCAATGAGCAGTTCTTC. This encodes CASRAAGAVNEQFF.